This TCR beta chain was documented in a study of blood T cell repertoires in COVID-19. Study-level background: The study drew acute and convalescent COVID-19 samples from the United States, Italy and Spain. From T cells, B-cell-depleted T cells, or PBMCs came the material, which was cDNA or gDNA.

Authors' methods: Amplification with reference gene primers provided the estimates of nucleated cell counts. Sequencing was performed with immunoSEQ multiplex PCR; in TCRdb, only in-frame clones are kept and a portion is missing. V and J calls and clone size come straight from that table; D and trimming were deduced from the DNA. The sample lists approximately 190,000 clones, roughly 84% occurring once. This CDR3 has 16 amino acids. V dropped 5 bases and J dropped 3 bases, with 16 bases sitting between them. The germline V gene has CDR1 MNHEY and CDR2 SMNVEV (reference sequence). This TCR came from a middle-aged woman who had recovered from COVID-19. The chain employs TRBV27 and TRBJ2-2, with D possibly TRBD1 on 6 matching bases. Sequenced: peripheral blood. As DNA, the CDR3 is TGTGCCAGCAGTCGCAGGGGTTCGGTTGACACCGGGGAGCTGTTTTTT. Translation gives CASSRRGSVDTGELFF.